The clone carrying this TCR beta chain showed up just a few times. Germline lookup yields CDR1 SEHNR and CDR2 FQNEAQ (reference sequence). The CDR3 loop spans 16 amino acids. J was trimmed by 1 base and V by 4 bases; bases with no gene match: 6. This specimen belongs to a study of molecular identifiers for immune sequencing clone quantification. TCRdb passed the PCR reads through MiXCR, listing each CDR3 protein once. The sample has 50,000 to 70,000 distinct CDR3 sequences, under 20% seen once. Input material: naive CD8+ T cells from blood, with Jurkat cell RNA spiked in. The subset denotes: FACS-sorted CD8+CD4-CCR7+CD45RA+ naive T cells. The source is a human donor in good health. Some libraries in this study had Jurkat cell RNA spiked in. This chain links TRBV7-9 with TRBJ2-1; 8 nucleotides agree with TRBD1. The CDR3 coding sequence is TGTGCCAGCAGCTCTGGACAGGGACGTTCCTACAATGAGCAGTTCTTC. Encoded protein: CASSSGQGRSYNEQFF.